The rows below give T cell receptor beta chains drawn from one sample of a study of long-term antiretroviral therapy in people with HIV. Sequenced by immunoSEQ multiplex PCR; TCRdb stores in-frame clones only, minus some. The sample includes tens of thousands of clones, just over 85% of them seen just once. The specimen comprised unsorted PBMCs, sampled 0.8 years after starting antiretroviral therapy. These receptors were obtained from a woman in her 30s with HIV. The CDR3 runs from the conserved cysteine through the conserved F or W. Fields, in order: D gene, CDR3 length, J gene, clone size, V gene, CDR3 protein, CDR3 DNA. The D gene is left open where the match is weak. Expanded clones are given a class, and other clones once, few, many or no size at all.

TRBD2 | 15 | TRBJ2-1 | - | TRBV4-2 | CASSKTSGGANEQFF | TGTGCCAGCAGCAAAACTAGCGGGGGGGCCAATGAGCAGTTCTTC
TRBD1 | 16 | TRBJ2-1 | once | TRBV6-6 | CASSYPGQGSYNEQFF | TGTGCCAGCAGTTACCCGGGACAGGGCTCCTACAATGAGCAGTTCTTC
- | 16 | TRBJ1-3 | - | TRBV6-5 | CASSLKTARSGNTIYF | TGTGCCAGCAGTTTAAAGACGGCCCGCTCTGGAAACACCATATATTTT
- | 12 | TRBJ2-4 | - | TRBV6-5 | CASSTRSNIQYF | TGTGCCAGCAGCACGCGCTCAAACATTCAGTACTTC
TRBD1 | 16 | TRBJ2-3 | - | TRBV7-3 | CASSVRPGQGTDTQYF | TGTGCCAGCAGCGTCCGTCCGGGACAGGGCACAGATACGCAGTATTTT
- | 14 | TRBJ2-1 | - | TRBV7-3 | CASSPPGQYNEQFF | TGTGCCAGCAGCCCACCGGGACAATACAATGAGCAGTTCTTC
- | 14 | TRBJ1-1 | once | TRBV15 | CATNGEGKNTEAFF | TGTGCCACCAATGGGGAGGGGAAGAACACTGAAGCTTTCTTT
- | 14 | TRBJ1-2 | - | TRBV13 | CASSLGETNYGYTF | TGTGCCAGCAGCTTAGGTGAGACTAACTATGGCTACACCTTC
- | 12 | TRBJ1-2 | - | TRBV6-1 | CASSGYKYGYTF | TGTGCCAGCAGTGGGTACAAGTATGGCTACACCTTC
- | 16 | TRBJ1-4 | once | TRBV9 | CASSVGQTATNEKLFF | TGTGCCAGCAGCGTAGGGCAGACCGCAACTAATGAAAAACTGTTTTTT